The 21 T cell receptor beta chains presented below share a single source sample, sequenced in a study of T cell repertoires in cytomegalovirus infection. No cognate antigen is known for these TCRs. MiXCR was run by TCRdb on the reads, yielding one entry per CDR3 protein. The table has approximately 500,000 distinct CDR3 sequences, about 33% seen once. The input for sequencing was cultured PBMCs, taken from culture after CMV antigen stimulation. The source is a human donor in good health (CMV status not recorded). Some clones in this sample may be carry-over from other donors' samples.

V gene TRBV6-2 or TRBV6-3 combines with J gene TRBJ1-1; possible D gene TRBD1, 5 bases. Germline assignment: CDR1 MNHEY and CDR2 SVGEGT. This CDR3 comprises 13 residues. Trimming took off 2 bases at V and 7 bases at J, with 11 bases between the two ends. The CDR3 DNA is TGTGCCAGCAGTTACGGGGGTAAGTTTGAAGCTTTCTTT. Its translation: CASSYGGKFEAFF.

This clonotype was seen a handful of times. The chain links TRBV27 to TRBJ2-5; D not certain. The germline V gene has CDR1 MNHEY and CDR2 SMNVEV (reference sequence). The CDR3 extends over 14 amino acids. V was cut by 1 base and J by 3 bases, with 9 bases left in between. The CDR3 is CASSLYGAEETQYF. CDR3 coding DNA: TGTGCCAGCAGTTTATATGGAGCAGAAGAGACCCAGTACTTC.

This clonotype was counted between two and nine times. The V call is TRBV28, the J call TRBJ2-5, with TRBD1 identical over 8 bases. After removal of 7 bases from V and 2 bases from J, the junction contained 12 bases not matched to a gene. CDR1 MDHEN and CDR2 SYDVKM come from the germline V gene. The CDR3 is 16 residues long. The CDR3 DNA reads TGTGCCAGCAATAGCAGGGGGCTACCAAATCAAGAGACCCAGTACTTC. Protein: CASNSRGLPNQETQYF. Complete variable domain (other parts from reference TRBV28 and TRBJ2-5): DVKVTQSSRYLVKRTGEKVFLECVQDMDHENMFWYRQDPGLGLRLIYFSYDVKMKEKGDIPEGYSVSREKKERFSLILESASTNQTSMYLCASNSRGLPNQETQYFGPGTRLLVL.

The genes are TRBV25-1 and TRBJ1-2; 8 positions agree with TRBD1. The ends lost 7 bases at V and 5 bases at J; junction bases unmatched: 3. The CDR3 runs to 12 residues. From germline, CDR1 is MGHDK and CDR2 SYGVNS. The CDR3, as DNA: TGTGCCAGCACGACAGGGGAGTATGGCTACACCTTC. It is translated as CASTTGEYGYTF.

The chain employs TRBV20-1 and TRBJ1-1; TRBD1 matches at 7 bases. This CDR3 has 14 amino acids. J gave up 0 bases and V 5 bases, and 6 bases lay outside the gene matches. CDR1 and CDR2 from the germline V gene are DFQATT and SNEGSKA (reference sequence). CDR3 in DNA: TGCAGTGCTGGACCAGGGGGAATGAACACTGAAGCTTTCTTT. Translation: CSAGPGGMNTEAFF.

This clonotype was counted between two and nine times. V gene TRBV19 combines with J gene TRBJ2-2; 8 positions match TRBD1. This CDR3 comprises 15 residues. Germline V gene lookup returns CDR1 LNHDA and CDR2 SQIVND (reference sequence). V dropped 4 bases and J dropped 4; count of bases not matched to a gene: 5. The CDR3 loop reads CASSTRTGFTGELFF. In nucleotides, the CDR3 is TGTGCCAGTAGTACCCGGACAGGGTTCACCGGGGAGCTGTTTTTT.

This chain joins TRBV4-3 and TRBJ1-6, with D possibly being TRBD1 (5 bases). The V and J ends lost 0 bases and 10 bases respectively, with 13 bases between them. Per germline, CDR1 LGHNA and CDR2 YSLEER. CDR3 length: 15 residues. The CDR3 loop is CASSQDLRGWSPLHF. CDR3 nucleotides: TGCGCCAGCAGCCAAGATCTAAGGGGCTGGTCACCCCTCCACTTT.

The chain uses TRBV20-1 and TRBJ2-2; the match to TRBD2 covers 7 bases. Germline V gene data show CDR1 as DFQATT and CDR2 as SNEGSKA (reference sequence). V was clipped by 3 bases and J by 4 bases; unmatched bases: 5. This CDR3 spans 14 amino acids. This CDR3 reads CSASPSGTTGELFF. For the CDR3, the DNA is TGCAGTGCTAGCCCTAGCGGTACCACCGGGGAGCTGTTTTTT.

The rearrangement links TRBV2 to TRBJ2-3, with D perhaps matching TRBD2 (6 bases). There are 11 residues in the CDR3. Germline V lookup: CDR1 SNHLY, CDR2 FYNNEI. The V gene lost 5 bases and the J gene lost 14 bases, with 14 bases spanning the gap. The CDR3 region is CASSTGLVGYF. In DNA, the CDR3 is TGTGCCAGCAGTACGGGACTCGTCGGGTATTTT.

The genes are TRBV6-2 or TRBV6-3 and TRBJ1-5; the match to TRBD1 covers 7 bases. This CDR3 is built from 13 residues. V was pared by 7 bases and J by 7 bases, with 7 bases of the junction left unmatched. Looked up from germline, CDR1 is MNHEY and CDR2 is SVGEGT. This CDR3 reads CASKRQGSQPQHF. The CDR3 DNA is TGTGCCAGCAAGAGACAGGGATCCCAGCCCCAGCATTTT.

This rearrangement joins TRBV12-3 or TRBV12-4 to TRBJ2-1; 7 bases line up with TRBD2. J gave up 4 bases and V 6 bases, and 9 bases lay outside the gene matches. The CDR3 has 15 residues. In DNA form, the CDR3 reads TGTGCCAGCAGGCCCGGGAGGAGAGCTTACAATGAGCAGTTCTTC. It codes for CASRPGRRAYNEQFF.

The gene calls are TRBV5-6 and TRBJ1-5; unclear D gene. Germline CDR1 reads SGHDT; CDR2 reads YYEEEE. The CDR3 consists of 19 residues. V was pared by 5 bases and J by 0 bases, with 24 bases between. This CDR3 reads CASRPPRAGGNPSNQPQHF. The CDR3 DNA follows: TGTGCCAGCAGGCCACCTCGGGCAGGCGGTAACCCTAGCAATCAGCCCCAGCATTTT.

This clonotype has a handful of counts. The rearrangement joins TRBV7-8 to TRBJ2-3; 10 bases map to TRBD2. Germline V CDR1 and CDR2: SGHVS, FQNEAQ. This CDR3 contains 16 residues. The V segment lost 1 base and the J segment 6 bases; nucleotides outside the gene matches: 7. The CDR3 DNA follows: TGTGCCAGCAGCTTAGTATTAGCGGGAGGTGCCGATACGCAGTATTTT. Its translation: CASSLVLAGGADTQYF.

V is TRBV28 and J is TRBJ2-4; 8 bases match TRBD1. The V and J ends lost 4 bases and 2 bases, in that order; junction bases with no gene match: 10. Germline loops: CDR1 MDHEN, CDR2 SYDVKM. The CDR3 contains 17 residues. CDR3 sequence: CASSSTQGANPKNIQYF. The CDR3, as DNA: TGTGCCAGCAGTTCGACGCAGGGGGCTAATCCCAAAAACATTCAGTACTTC.

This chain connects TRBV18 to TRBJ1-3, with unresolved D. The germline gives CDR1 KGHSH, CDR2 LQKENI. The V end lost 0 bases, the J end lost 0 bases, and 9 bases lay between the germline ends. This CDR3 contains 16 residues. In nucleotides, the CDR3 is TGTGCCAGCTCACCACCGTCCCGGGTCTCTGGAAACACCATATATTTT. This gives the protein CASSPPSRVSGNTIYF.

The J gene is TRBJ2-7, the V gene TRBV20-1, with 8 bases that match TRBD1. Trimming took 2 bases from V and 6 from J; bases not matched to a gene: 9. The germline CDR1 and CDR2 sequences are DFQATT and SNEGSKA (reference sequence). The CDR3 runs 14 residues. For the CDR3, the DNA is TGCAGTGCTAGAACCCGCCAGGGGGCGTTCGAGCAGTACTTC. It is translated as CSARTRQGAFEQYF.

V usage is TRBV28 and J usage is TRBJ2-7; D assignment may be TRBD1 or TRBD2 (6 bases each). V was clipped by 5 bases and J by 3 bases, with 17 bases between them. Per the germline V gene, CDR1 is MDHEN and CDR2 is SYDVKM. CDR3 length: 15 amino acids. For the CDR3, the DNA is TGTGCCAGCAGTAAGGGGGGCGGTCCTGTCTACGAGCAGTACTTC. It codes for CASSKGGGPVYEQYF.

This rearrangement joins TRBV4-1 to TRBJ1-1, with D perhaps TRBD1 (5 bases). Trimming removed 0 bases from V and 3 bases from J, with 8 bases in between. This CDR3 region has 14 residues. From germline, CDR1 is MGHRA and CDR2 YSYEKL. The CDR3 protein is CASSQEKGYTEAFF. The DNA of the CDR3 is TGCGCCAGCAGCCAAGAAAAGGGGTACACTGAAGCTTTCTTT.

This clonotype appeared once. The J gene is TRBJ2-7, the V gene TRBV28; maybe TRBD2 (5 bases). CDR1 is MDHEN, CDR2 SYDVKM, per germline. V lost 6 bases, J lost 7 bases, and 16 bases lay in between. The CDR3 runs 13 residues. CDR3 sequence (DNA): TGTGCCAGCAGCCCTGGACGGGGTTGGGAGCAGTACTTC. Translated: CASSPGRGWEQYF.

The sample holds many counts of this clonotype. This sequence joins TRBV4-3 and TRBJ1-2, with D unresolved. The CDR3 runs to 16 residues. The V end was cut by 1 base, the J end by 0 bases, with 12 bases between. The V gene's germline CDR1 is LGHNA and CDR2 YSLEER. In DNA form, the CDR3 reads TGCGCCAGCAGCCAAGTAGGGCAGGAAGCTAACTATGGCTACACCTTC. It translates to CASSQVGQEANYGYTF.

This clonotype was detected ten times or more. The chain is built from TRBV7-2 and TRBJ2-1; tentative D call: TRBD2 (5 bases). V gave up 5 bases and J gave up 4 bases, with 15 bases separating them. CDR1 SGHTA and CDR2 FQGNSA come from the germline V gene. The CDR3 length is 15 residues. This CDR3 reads CASSLYRTGYNEQFF. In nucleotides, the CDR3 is TGTGCCAGCAGCCTATACCGGACGGGATACAATGAGCAGTTCTTC.